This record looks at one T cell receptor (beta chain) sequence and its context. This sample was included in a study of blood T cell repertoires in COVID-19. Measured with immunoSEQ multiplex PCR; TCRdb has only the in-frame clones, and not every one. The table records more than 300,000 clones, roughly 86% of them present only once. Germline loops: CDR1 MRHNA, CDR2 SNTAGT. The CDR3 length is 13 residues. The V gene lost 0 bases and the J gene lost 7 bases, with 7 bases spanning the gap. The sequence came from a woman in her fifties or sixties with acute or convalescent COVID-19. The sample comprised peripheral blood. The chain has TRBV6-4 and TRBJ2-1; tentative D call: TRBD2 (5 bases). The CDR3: CASSDSEGNEQFF. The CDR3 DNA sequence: TGTGCCAGCAGTGACTCTGAGGGTAATGAGCAGTTCTTC.